This TCR beta chain emerged from a study of breast tumors, draining lymph nodes, adjacent tissues. General observations from the study: Compared with lymph nodes, tumors were less diverse; compared with nontumor tissue, more.

The CDR3 totals 15 residues. V lost 2 bases and J lost 6; bases outside the gene matches: 7. The V gene's germline CDR1 is SGHTA and CDR2 FQGNSA. Each CDR3 protein is one row after TCRdb ran MiXCR on the multiplex PCR reads. The table includes under 30,000 distinct CDR3 sequences, 23% detected once. This clonotype ranks as medium-sized. Antigen specificity is unknown. The origin of this receptor is a female donor with breast cancer. Some clones in this sample may be carry-over from other donors' samples. This chain joins TRBV7-2 and TRBJ2-7; 10 bases match TRBD2. The sequenced sample was breast tumor tissue. CDR3 sequence reads: CASSLRSGRAREQYF. The DNA for the CDR3 is TGTGCCAGCAGCTTACGCAGCGGGAGGGCCCGCGAGCAGTACTTC.